This TCR beta chain appears in the sequencing data of a study of T-cell reconstitution after alpha-beta-depleted transplantation in children. Preparation of the TCRbeta library used unique molecular identifiers. One entry per CDR3 protein, called by TCRdb with MiXCR from the PCR reads. The table lists around 700,000 distinct CDR3 sequences, around 14% of them singletons. About this clonotype itself: Its antigen is still unknown.

V shed 4 bases and J 2 bases; nucleotides not matched to a gene: 0. CDR1 and CDR2 (germline): GTSNPN, SVGIG (reference sequence). This CDR3 is built from 13 residues. Whole-study findings and limits: As was reported, about two months after transplant, alpha-beta T cells came from several hundred expanded graft clones.

This TCR was sampled from a girl aged 2 to 9 with congenital amegakaryocytic thrombocytopenia, due to receive a stem cell transplant. Material: PBMCs, obtained before TCRalphabeta/CD19-depleted stem cell transplant. V usage is TRBV30 and J usage is TRBJ2-1, with 9 bases lining up with TRBD2. The CDR3 loop is CAWTSGTYNEQFF. CDR3 nucleotides: TGTGCCTGGACTAGCGGGACCTACAATGAGCAGTTCTTC.